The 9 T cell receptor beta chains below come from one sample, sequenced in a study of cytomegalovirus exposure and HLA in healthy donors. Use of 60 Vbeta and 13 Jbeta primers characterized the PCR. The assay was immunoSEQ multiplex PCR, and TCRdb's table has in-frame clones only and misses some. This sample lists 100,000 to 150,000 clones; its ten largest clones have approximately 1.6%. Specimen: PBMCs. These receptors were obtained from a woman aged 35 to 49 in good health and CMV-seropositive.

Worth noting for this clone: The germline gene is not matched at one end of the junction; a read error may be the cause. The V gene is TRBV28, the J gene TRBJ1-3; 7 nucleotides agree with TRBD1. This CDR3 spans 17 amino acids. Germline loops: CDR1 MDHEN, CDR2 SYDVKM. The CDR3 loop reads CASSNTGQRNSGNPIYF. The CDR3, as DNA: TGTGCCAGCAGTAACACGGGACAGCGGAACTCTGGAAACCCCATATATTTT.

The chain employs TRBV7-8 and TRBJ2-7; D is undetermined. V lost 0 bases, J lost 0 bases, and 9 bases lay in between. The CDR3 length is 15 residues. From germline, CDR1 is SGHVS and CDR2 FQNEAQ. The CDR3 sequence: CASSLAPAPSYEQYF. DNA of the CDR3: TGTGCCAGCAGCTTAGCGCCAGCGCCCTCCTACGAGCAGTACTTC.

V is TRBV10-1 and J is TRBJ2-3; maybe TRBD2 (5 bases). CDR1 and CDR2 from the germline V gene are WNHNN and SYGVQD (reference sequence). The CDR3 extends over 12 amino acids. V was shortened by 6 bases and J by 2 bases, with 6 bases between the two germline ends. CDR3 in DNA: TGCGCCAGCAGCGGGGACACAGATACGCAGTATTTT. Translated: CASSGDTDTQYF.

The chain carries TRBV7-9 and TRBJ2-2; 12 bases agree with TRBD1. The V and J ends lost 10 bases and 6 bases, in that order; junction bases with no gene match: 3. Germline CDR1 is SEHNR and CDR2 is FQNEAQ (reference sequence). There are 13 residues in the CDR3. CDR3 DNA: TGTGCCACCGGGACAGGGGGCCCCGGGGAGCTGTTTTTT. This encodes CATGTGGPGELFF.

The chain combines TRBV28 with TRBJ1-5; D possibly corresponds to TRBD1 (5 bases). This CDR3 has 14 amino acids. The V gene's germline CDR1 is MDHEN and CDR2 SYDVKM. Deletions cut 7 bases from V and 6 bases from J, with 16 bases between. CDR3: CASTMGGQSQPQHF. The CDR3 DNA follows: TGTGCCAGCACCATGGGGGGTCAGAGTCAGCCCCAGCATTTT.

The CDR3 loop is CAPEEVERDGYTF. Written as DNA, the CDR3 is TGTGCCCCGGAGGAAGTGGAGAGAGATGGCTACACCTTC. The chain carries TRBV25-1 and TRBJ1-2; D uncertain. The germline gives CDR1 MGHDK, CDR2 SYGVNS. V lost 11 bases and J lost 6, with 19 bases in between. This CDR3 region has 13 residues.

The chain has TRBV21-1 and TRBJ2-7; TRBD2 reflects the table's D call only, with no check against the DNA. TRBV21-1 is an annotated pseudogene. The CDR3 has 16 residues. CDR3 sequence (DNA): TGTGCCAGCAGCACTAGCGGGGGGATGACCTCCTACGAGCAGTACTTC. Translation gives CASSTSGGMTSYEQYF.

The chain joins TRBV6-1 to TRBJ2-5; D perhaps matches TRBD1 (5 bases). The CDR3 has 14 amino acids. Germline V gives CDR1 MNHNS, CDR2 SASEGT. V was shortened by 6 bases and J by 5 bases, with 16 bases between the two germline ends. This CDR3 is CASRNGWRQETQYF. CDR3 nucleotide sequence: TGTGCCAGCAGGAACGGGTGGCGACAGGAGACCCAGTACTTC.

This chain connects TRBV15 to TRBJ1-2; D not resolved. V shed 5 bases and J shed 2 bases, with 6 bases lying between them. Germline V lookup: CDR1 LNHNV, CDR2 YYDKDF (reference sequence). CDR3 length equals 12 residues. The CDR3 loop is CATSEPNYGYTF. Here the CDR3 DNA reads TGTGCCACCAGCGAGCCAAACTATGGCTACACCTTC.